The clone carrying this TCR beta chain was seen ten or more times. The ends were cut back, 6 bases at V and 4 bases at J, with 15 bases in the middle. The CDR3 runs to 14 residues. CDR1 is MDHEN and CDR2 is SYDVKM in the germline V gene. This record belongs to a study of T cells in Graves' hyperthyroidism and ophthalmopathy. No progression to ophthalmopathy during 18 months of follow-up defined stable disease. Uncontrolled infection, other autoimmune disease, pregnancy or lactation excluded patients. The source material, RNA transcripts, was used to amplify TCR beta CDR3 regions. The HTBI primer set served for first-round RT-PCR of the TCR CDR3. TCRdb itself ran the multiplex PCR reads through MiXCR, one entry per CDR3 protein. The sample includes about 500,000 distinct CDR3 sequences, around an eighth of them seen just once.

The TCR sequence derives from a woman younger than 35 with Graves' hyperthyroidism. Sequencing input: blood. The chain recombines TRBV28 with TRBJ1-2; the D gene is possibly TRBD1 (5 bases). The CDR3: CASRLGPNLYGYTF. In DNA, the CDR3 is TGTGCCAGCAGGCTGGGACCGAACCTCTATGGCTACACCTTC.